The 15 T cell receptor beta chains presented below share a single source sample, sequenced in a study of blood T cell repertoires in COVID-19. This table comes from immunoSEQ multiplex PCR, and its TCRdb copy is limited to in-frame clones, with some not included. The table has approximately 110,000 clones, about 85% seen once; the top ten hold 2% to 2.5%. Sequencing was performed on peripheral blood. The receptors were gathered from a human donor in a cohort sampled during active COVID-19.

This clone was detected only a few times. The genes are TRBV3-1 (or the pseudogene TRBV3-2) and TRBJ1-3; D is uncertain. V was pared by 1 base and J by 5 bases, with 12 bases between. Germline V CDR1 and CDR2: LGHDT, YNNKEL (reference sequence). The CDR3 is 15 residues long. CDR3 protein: CASSQGHSVRNTIYF. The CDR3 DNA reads TGTGCCAGCAGCCAAGGACACAGTGTTCGAAACACCATATATTTT.

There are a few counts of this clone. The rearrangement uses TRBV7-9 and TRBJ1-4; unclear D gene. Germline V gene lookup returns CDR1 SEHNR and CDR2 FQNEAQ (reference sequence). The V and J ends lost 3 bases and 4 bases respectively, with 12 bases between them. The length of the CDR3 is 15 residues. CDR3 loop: CASSFLSGNNEKLFF. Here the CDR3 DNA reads TGTGCCAGCAGCTTTCTTTCCGGGAATAATGAAAAACTGTTTTTT.

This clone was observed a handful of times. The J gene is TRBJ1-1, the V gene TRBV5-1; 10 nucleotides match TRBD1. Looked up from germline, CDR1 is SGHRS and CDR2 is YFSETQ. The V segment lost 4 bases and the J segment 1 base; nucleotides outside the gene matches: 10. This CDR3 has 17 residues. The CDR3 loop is CASSGPIGTGANTEAFF. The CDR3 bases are TGCGCCAGCAGCGGGCCGATTGGGACAGGGGCGAACACTGAAGCTTTCTTT.

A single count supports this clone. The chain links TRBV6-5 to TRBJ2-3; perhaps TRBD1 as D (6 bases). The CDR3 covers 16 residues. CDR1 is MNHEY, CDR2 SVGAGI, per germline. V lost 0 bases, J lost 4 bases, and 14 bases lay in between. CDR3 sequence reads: CASSYSPAGVPDTQYF. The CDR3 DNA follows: TGTGCCAGCAGTTACTCTCCGGCAGGGGTCCCAGATACGCAGTATTTT.

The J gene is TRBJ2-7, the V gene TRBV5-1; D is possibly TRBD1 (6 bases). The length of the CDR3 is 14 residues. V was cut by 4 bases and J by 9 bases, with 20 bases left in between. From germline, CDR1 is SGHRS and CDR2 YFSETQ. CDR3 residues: CASSPETGSWGQYF. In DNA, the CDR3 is TGCGCCAGCAGCCCGGAGACAGGTTCCTGGGGGCAGTACTTC.

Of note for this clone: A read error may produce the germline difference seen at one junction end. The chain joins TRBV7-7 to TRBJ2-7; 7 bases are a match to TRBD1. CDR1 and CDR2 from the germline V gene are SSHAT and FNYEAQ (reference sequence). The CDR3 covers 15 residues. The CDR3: CASSLSQGDSYEQYF. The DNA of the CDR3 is TGTGCTAGCAGCTTATCCCAGGGGGATAGCTACGAGCAGTACTTC.

CDR3 sequence reads: CASKGLAGGYSTDTQYF. CDR3 bases: TGTGCCAGCAAGGGGCTAGCGGGGGGGTATAGCACAGATACGCAGTATTTT. The chain recombines TRBV3-1 (or the pseudogene TRBV3-2) with TRBJ2-3, with TRBD2 identical over 12 bases. This CDR3 has 17 amino acids. The V segment lost 7 bases and the J segment 0 bases; nucleotides outside the gene matches: 8. Germline lookup yields CDR1 LGHDT and CDR2 YNNKEL (reference sequence).

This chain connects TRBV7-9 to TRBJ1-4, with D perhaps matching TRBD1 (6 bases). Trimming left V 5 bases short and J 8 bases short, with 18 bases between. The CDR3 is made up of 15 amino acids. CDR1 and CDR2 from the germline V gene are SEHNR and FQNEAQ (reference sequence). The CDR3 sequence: CASSPRAGELEKLFF. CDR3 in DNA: TGTGCCAGCAGCCCCCGAGCAGGGGAATTGGAAAAACTGTTTTTT.

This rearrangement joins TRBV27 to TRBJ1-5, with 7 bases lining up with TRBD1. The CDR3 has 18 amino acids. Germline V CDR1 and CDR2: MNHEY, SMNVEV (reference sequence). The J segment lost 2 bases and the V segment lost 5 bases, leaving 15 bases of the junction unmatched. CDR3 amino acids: CASSLHVPTGMGNQPQHF. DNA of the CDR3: TGTGCCAGCAGTCTCCACGTCCCGACAGGGATGGGCAATCAGCCCCAGCATTTT.

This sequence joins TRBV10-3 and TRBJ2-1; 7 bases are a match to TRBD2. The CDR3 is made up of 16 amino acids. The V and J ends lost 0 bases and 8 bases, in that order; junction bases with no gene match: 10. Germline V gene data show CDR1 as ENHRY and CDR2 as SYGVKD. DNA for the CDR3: TGTGCCATCAGTGAGTCGTATGCGGGAGCGACGCATGAGCAGTTCTTC. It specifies CAISESYAGATHEQFF.

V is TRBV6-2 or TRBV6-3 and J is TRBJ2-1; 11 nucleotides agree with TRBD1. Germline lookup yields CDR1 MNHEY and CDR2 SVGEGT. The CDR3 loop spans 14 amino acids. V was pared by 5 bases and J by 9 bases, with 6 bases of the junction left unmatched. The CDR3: CASSPWDRGIEQFF. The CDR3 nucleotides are TGTGCCAGCAGTCCCTGGGACAGGGGGATTGAGCAGTTCTTC.

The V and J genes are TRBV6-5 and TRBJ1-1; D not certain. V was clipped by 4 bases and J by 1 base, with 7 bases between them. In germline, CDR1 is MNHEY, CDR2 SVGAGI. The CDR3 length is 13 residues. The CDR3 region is CASSSRQNTEAFF. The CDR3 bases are TGTGCCAGCAGTTCGCGACAGAACACTGAAGCTTTCTTT.

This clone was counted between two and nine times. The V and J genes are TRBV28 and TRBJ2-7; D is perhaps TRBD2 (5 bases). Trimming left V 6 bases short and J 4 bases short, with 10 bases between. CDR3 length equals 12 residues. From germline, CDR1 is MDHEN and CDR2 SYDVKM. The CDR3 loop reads CASSGVGYEQYF. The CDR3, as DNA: TGTGCCAGCAGCGGGGTGGGGTACGAGCAGTACTTC.

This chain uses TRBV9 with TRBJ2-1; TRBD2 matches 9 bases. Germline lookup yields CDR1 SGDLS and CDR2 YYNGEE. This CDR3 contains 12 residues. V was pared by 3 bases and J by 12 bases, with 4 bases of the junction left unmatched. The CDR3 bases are TGTGCCAGCAGCGAATCAGCGGGAGGGCAGTTCTTC. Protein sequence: CASSESAGGQFF.

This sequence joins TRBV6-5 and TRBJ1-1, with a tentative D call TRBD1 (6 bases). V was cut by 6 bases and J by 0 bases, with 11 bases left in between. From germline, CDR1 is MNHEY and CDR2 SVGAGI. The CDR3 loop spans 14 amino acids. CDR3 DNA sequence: TGTGCCAGCAGACAGGGTTCCATGAACACTGAAGCTTTCTTT. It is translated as CASRQGSMNTEAFF.